This is a list of T cell receptor beta chains from one sample in a study of CD8 T cells in ankylosing spondylitis. One entry per CDR3 protein, called by TCRdb with MiXCR from the 5' RACE reads. The sample gives roughly 700,000 distinct CDR3 sequences, around 17% of which show up once; 15% to 20% is in the top ten. Material: blood, either unsorted or a sorted T cell fraction (not recorded which). The receptor set was obtained from a male donor with ankylosing spondylitis. The CDR3 runs from the conserved cysteine through the conserved F or W. Fields, in order: CDR3 DNA, CDR3 protein, D gene, J gene, clone size, CDR3 length, V gene. D genes are given only for firm matches. A row's size may be missing; if present it is once, few, many or a size class.

CDR3nt: TGCAGTGCTAGTGACTTCCTCGTAGCTGACCGGGGGGATACGCAGTATTTT; CDR3aa: CSASDFLVADRGDTQYF; d_gene: NA; j_gene: TRBJ2-3; abundance: few; len: 17; v_gene: TRBV20-1
CDR3nt: TGCAGTGCTAGAGAAATGGGGGACACTGAAGCTTTCTTT; CDR3aa: CSAREMGDTEAFF; d_gene: NA; j_gene: TRBJ1-1; abundance: NA; len: 13; v_gene: TRBV20-1
CDR3nt: TGCAGCGCTCACGGAGCGAAATCCTACGAGCAGTACTTC; CDR3aa: CSAHGAKSYEQYF; d_gene: NA; j_gene: TRBJ2-7; abundance: few; len: 13; v_gene: TRBV29-1
CDR3nt: TGTGCCAGCAGTTACGGAGAGCGGGGTACCACAGATACGCAGTATTTT; CDR3aa: CASSYGERGTTDTQYF; d_gene: TRBD2; j_gene: TRBJ2-3; abundance: few; len: 16; v_gene: TRBV6-2/TRBV6-3
CDR3nt: TGCAGTGCTAGAGCCCAGTCGGTAAACACTGAAGCTTTCTTT; CDR3aa: CSARAQSVNTEAFF; d_gene: NA; j_gene: TRBJ1-1; abundance: NA; len: 14; v_gene: TRBV20-1
CDR3nt: TGCAGCGTTGAGGGGACAGAGGATGGCTACACCTTC; CDR3aa: CSVEGTEDGYTF; d_gene: TRBD1; j_gene: TRBJ1-2; abundance: few; len: 12; v_gene: TRBV29-1
CDR3nt: TGTGCCAGCACCCCGGGGCCAGGGTACCTTCAGCCCCAGCATTTT; CDR3aa: CASTPGPGYLQPQHF; d_gene: NA; j_gene: TRBJ1-5; abundance: few; len: 15; v_gene: TRBV12-3/TRBV12-4
CDR3nt: TGTGCCATCAGTGAGCCGACCGGGACTAGGGGGGTCGAGCAGTACTTC; CDR3aa: CAISEPTGTRGVEQYF; d_gene: TRBD2; j_gene: TRBJ2-7; abundance: NA; len: 16; v_gene: TRBV10-3
CDR3nt: TGTGCCAGCAGCGCCCGGGCCCGAAGTGAAGCTTTCTTT; CDR3aa: CASSARARSEAFF; d_gene: NA; j_gene: TRBJ1-1; abundance: many; len: 13; v_gene: TRBV7-9
CDR3nt: TGTGCCTGGAGGTTCCCAGCGGGGATGGTAGATACGCAGTATTTT; CDR3aa: CAWRFPAGMVDTQYF; d_gene: TRBD2; j_gene: TRBJ2-3; abundance: NA; len: 15; v_gene: TRBV30
CDR3nt: TGTGCCAGCTCTTCCGTCCGCGACACCGGGGAGCTGTTTTTT; CDR3aa: CASSSVRDTGELFF; d_gene: NA; j_gene: TRBJ2-2; abundance: NA; len: 14; v_gene: TRBV18
CDR3nt: TGTGCCAGCAGCCCGTGGGGGGCCGTCCAAGAGACCCAGTACTTC; CDR3aa: CASSPWGAVQETQYF; d_gene: NA; j_gene: TRBJ2-5; abundance: NA; len: 15; v_gene: TRBV14
CDR3nt: TGCGCCAGCAGCCAAGCGGGAGTTGCAGCCGGGGAGCTGTTTTTT; CDR3aa: CASSQAGVAAGELFF; d_gene: NA; j_gene: TRBJ2-2; abundance: NA; len: 15; v_gene: TRBV4-1
CDR3nt: TGTGCCAGCAGGCGGGACGGACATAGAGCTTTCTTT; CDR3aa: CASRRDGHRAFF; d_gene: NA; j_gene: TRBJ1-1; abundance: few; len: 12; v_gene: TRBV2
CDR3nt: TGTGCCAGCAGTGTAGGACAGGGGCCCACCGGGGAGCTGTTTTTT; CDR3aa: CASSVGQGPTGELFF; d_gene: TRBD1; j_gene: TRBJ2-2; abundance: NA; len: 15; v_gene: TRBV25-1
CDR3nt: TGTGCCAGCAGTTCGAGGGACAGATTTGGAAACACCATATATTTT; CDR3aa: CASSSRDRFGNTIYF; d_gene: TRBD1; j_gene: TRBJ1-3; abundance: many; len: 15; v_gene: TRBV12-3/TRBV12-4
CDR3nt: TGCGCCAGCAGCCAAGAAAGCAGGGGTGTTAACATTCAGTACTTC; CDR3aa: CASSQESRGVNIQYF; d_gene: NA; j_gene: TRBJ2-4; abundance: few; len: 15; v_gene: TRBV4-1
CDR3nt: TGTGCCAGCACCATAAGGGGCAGGGAGGTCCGGGACGAGCAGTACTTC; CDR3aa: CASTIRGREVRDEQYF; d_gene: NA; j_gene: TRBJ2-7; abundance: NA; len: 16; v_gene: TRBV28
CDR3nt: TGTGCCAGCAGAACAACTGTGGGCGAGCAGTACTTC; CDR3aa: CASRTTVGEQYF; d_gene: NA; j_gene: TRBJ2-7; abundance: few; len: 12; v_gene: TRBV28
CDR3nt: TGTGCCAGCGAGGGGGCGTGGGACACTGAAGCTTTCTTT; CDR3aa: CASEGAWDTEAFF; d_gene: TRBD1; j_gene: TRBJ1-1; abundance: few; len: 13; v_gene: TRBV25-1
CDR3nt: TGTGCCAGCAGTGATGTTGTCACCGGGGAGCTGTTTTTT; CDR3aa: CASSDVVTGELFF; d_gene: NA; j_gene: TRBJ2-2; abundance: many; len: 13; v_gene: TRBV6-4
CDR3nt: TGCAGTGCTAGAGATACAGGGGTTGTCCACGAGCAGTACTTC; CDR3aa: CSARDTGVVHEQYF; d_gene: TRBD1; j_gene: TRBJ2-7; abundance: NA; len: 14; v_gene: TRBV20-1
CDR3nt: TGCGCCAGCACCTACGGGACAGGGAGCACTGAAGCTTTCTTT; CDR3aa: CASTYGTGSTEAFF; d_gene: TRBD1; j_gene: TRBJ1-1; abundance: few; len: 14; v_gene: TRBV5-1
CDR3nt: TGTGCCAGCAGCTTAGGACTAGGCCCATCCGAGCAGTACTTC; CDR3aa: CASSLGLGPSEQYF; d_gene: NA; j_gene: TRBJ2-7; abundance: NA; len: 14; v_gene: TRBV7-8
CDR3nt: TGTGCCAGCTCACCACTCGACGTGGATGGCTACACCTTC; CDR3aa: CASSPLDVDGYTF; d_gene: NA; j_gene: TRBJ1-2; abundance: NA; len: 13; v_gene: TRBV18
CDR3nt: TGTGCCAGCAGCCCAGAGGCGCACCCCTACGAGCAGTACTTC; CDR3aa: CASSPEAHPYEQYF; d_gene: NA; j_gene: TRBJ2-7; abundance: NA; len: 14; v_gene: TRBV7-9
CDR3nt: TGCGCCAGCAGCCAAGATGTGTCTGTCTACGAGCAGTACTTC; CDR3aa: CASSQDVSVYEQYF; d_gene: NA; j_gene: TRBJ2-7; abundance: few; len: 14; v_gene: TRBV4-1
CDR3nt: TGTGCCAGCTCAACTTCCGGGACAGGGGAACGAGAGACCCAGTACTTC; CDR3aa: CASSTSGTGERETQYF; d_gene: TRBD1; j_gene: TRBJ2-5; abundance: few; len: 16; v_gene: TRBV18
CDR3nt: TGTGCCAGCAGTGTCTACAGGGGGCAGACTGAAGCTTTCTTT; CDR3aa: CASSVYRGQTEAFF; d_gene: TRBD1; j_gene: TRBJ1-1; abundance: few; len: 14; v_gene: TRBV12-3/TRBV12-4
CDR3nt: TGTGCCACAGGGGAGGAAGGCGAGCAGTACTTC; CDR3aa: CATGEEGEQYF; d_gene: NA; j_gene: TRBJ2-7; abundance: NA; len: 11; v_gene: TRBV10-3
CDR3nt: TGTGCCAGCACAGTGGCAGGGTTGGGCACTGAAGCTTTCTTT; CDR3aa: CASTVAGLGTEAFF; d_gene: NA; j_gene: TRBJ1-1; abundance: NA; len: 14; v_gene: TRBV6-1
CDR3nt: TGTGCCAGCAGCCCCCGAGGGAACTCCTACGAGCAGTACTTC; CDR3aa: CASSPRGNSYEQYF; d_gene: NA; j_gene: TRBJ2-7; abundance: NA; len: 14; v_gene: TRBV7-2
CDR3nt: TGTGCCAGCAGTTTAATCGGCCGTGAAGCTTTCTTT; CDR3aa: CASSLIGREAFF; d_gene: NA; j_gene: TRBJ1-1; abundance: few; len: 12; v_gene: TRBV28
CDR3nt: TGCAGTGCTACAGGACAGGGAAGCGCTGAAGCTTTCTTT; CDR3aa: CSATGQGSAEAFF; d_gene: TRBD1; j_gene: TRBJ1-1; abundance: NA; len: 13; v_gene: TRBV20-1
CDR3nt: TGTGCCAGCAGAAAGGGACTAGCGGTAGAGACCCAGTACTTC; CDR3aa: CASRKGLAVETQYF; d_gene: TRBD2; j_gene: TRBJ2-5; abundance: NA; len: 14; v_gene: TRBV6-1
CDR3nt: TGTGCCAGCAGCTTAACTTCGGACAGCAACTATGGCTACACCTTC; CDR3aa: CASSLTSDSNYGYTF; d_gene: NA; j_gene: TRBJ1-2; abundance: NA; len: 15; v_gene: TRBV7-2
CDR3nt: TGTGCCAGCAGCCCGGCGGGGACCTCTGGAAACACCATATATTTT; CDR3aa: CASSPAGTSGNTIYF; d_gene: NA; j_gene: TRBJ1-3; abundance: NA; len: 15; v_gene: TRBV5-5
CDR3nt: TGTGCCAGCAGCTTAGCGGGGGGCTTTGGGGAGACCCAGTACTTC; CDR3aa: CASSLAGGFGETQYF; d_gene: TRBD2; j_gene: TRBJ2-5; abundance: few; len: 15; v_gene: TRBV7-3
CDR3nt: TGTGCCAGCAGCGGAGGCTATGAGCAGTTCTTC; CDR3aa: CASSGGYEQFF; d_gene: NA; j_gene: TRBJ2-1; abundance: few; len: 11; v_gene: TRBV12-3/TRBV12-4
CDR3nt: TGTGCCAGCAGCTTAGGACCGGCCGAGACCCAGTACTTC; CDR3aa: CASSLGPAETQYF; d_gene: NA; j_gene: TRBJ2-5; abundance: NA; len: 13; v_gene: TRBV7-9
CDR3nt: TGTGCCAGTAGTCTAAGGCGAGGGGACAGGGTCTACTCTGGGGCCAACGTCCTGACTTTC; CDR3aa: CASSLRRGDRVYSGANVLTF; d_gene: TRBD1; j_gene: TRBJ2-6; abundance: NA; len: 20; v_gene: TRBV19
CDR3nt: TGTGCCAGCAGTGCACTAGCGGGTTTCAACACCGGGGAGCTGTTTTTT; CDR3aa: CASSALAGFNTGELFF; d_gene: TRBD2; j_gene: TRBJ2-2; abundance: few; len: 16; v_gene: TRBV2
CDR3nt: TGTGCCAGCAGTTTAGCGCGAAATAGGGGAGCCAGCTCCTACAATGAGCAGTTCTTC; CDR3aa: CASSLARNRGASSYNEQFF; d_gene: NA; j_gene: TRBJ2-1; abundance: few; len: 19; v_gene: TRBV12-3/TRBV12-4
CDR3nt: TGCGCCAGCAGCCAAGATCGGGGGGGCGAAGCTAACTATGGCTACACCTTC; CDR3aa: CASSQDRGGEANYGYTF; d_gene: NA; j_gene: TRBJ1-2; abundance: few; len: 17; v_gene: TRBV4-3
CDR3nt: TGCGCCAGCAGCCTTTGGACCTTCACCGGGGAGCTGTTTTTT; CDR3aa: CASSLWTFTGELFF; d_gene: NA; j_gene: TRBJ2-2; abundance: NA; len: 14; v_gene: TRBV4-3
CDR3nt: TGTGCCAGCAGCTCGTGGACCAAGGCCGCCTCTGGGGAGCAGTTCTTC; CDR3aa: CASSSWTKAASGEQFF; d_gene: NA; j_gene: TRBJ2-1; abundance: NA; len: 16; v_gene: TRBV11-2
CDR3nt: TGTGCCACCAGCAGAGCGAAGGGGATAAATAATTCACCCCTCCACTTT; CDR3aa: CATSRAKGINNSPLHF; d_gene: NA; j_gene: TRBJ1-6; abundance: many; len: 16; v_gene: TRBV15
CDR3nt: TGCAGTGCCCCCGGGACAGGTGACACTGAAGCTTTCTTT; CDR3aa: CSAPGTGDTEAFF; d_gene: TRBD1; j_gene: TRBJ1-1; abundance: few; len: 13; v_gene: TRBV20-1
CDR3nt: TGTGCCAGCACCTCGATCCTAGGGCGTCTGCTCGCCAAAAACATTCAGTACTTC; CDR3aa: CASTSILGRLLAKNIQYF; d_gene: NA; j_gene: TRBJ2-4; abundance: few; len: 18; v_gene: TRBV9
CDR3nt: TGTGCCAGCAGCGCCAACAGGGGGGACGAAGCTTTCTTT; CDR3aa: CASSANRGDEAFF; d_gene: TRBD1; j_gene: TRBJ1-1; abundance: NA; len: 13; v_gene: TRBV7-6
CDR3nt: TGTGCCAGCAGCCCGGGGACAGGGGCTTTCTATGGCTACACCTTC; CDR3aa: CASSPGTGAFYGYTF; d_gene: TRBD1; j_gene: TRBJ1-2; abundance: few; len: 15; v_gene: TRBV7-9
CDR3nt: TGCAGCGTTGTTCTCGCAGACGAGCAGTACTTC; CDR3aa: CSVVLADEQYF; d_gene: NA; j_gene: TRBJ2-7; abundance: few; len: 11; v_gene: TRBV29-1
CDR3nt: TGTGCCATCAGAGAGGGGCCTAGGAACACTGAAGCTTTCTTT; CDR3aa: CAIREGPRNTEAFF; d_gene: NA; j_gene: TRBJ1-1; abundance: NA; len: 14; v_gene: TRBV10-3
CDR3nt: TGTGCCAGCAGTCCTCACGGGCGGGGATTTGGCACAGATACGCAGTATTTT; CDR3aa: CASSPHGRGFGTDTQYF; d_gene: NA; j_gene: TRBJ2-3; abundance: NA; len: 17; v_gene: TRBV28
CDR3nt: TGTGCCACCAGCAGAGACGGGCAAAGCTATGGCTACACCTTC; CDR3aa: CATSRDGQSYGYTF; d_gene: NA; j_gene: TRBJ1-2; abundance: NA; len: 14; v_gene: TRBV15